This T cell receptor beta chain was obtained from a study of beta chain features in type 1 diabetes. Averaging around 120 mL, one heparinised blood draw was given by each donor. In regard to this clone: Its antigen is not known.

CDR3 length: 17 residues. V was clipped by 4 bases and J by 4 bases; unmatched bases: 10. The V gene's germline CDR1 is MDHEN and CDR2 SYDVKM. The investigators reverse transcribed all of the isolated RNA, so they sequenced expressed TCRB transcripts. Assay: immunoSEQ multiplex PCR; the TCRdb copy retains only in-frame clones and omits some. The sample lists approximately 41,000 clones, around 63% seen once, with more than 1.5% in the top ten. Overall study findings and caveats: All four CD4+ subsets of Type 1 diabetes patients contained TCRB CDR3s that were moderately but significantly shorter. The cDNA sequencing approach could over-represent high-TCR-expressing cells. More deletions and fewer insertions at VDJ junctions were seen in type 1 diabetes patients.

The material sequenced was Tregs from blood. The receptor comes from a man aged 25 to 40 with type 1 diabetes. Some clones in this sample may be carry-over from other donors' samples. This rearrangement joins TRBV28 to TRBJ2-3, with 11 bases that match TRBD2. CDR3 loop: CASSSLAGGRSADTQYF. CDR3 in DNA: TGTGCCAGCAGTTCCTTAGCGGGGGGGCGCTCGGCAGATACGCAGTATTTT.